This T cell receptor (beta chain) originates from a study of T cell responses to AZD1222 COVID-19 vaccine. Findings and caveats of the study: Rises in breadth and depth of Spike-specific TCRs came after two AZD1222 doses. Spike as a whole was targeted by vaccine-associated CD4 TCRs, dominant at 160-218 and 743-854.

Remarks on this clone: Its specificity is unknown.

J lost 2 bases, V lost 5 bases, and 6 bases had no gene match. This CDR3 region has 15 residues. Germline V gene sequence: CDR1 SGHTA, CDR2 FQGNSA. Profiling relied on immunoSEQ multiplex PCR, and the TCRdb table lists in-frame clones only, not all of them. This sample carries some 150,000 clones, 80% to 95% of them seen once, and the ten largest clones take 3% to 5%. The sample consisted of peripheral blood, taken on day 0 of AZD1222 vaccination. The genes are TRBV7-2 and TRBJ2-7, with 10 bases identical to TRBD1. The clonotype was recovered from an adult in good health. In nucleotides, the CDR3 is TGTGCCAGCAGCACTGGACAGGGGGGAGCCTACGAGCAGTACTTC. Its translation is CASSTGQGGAYEQYF.